A selection of T cell receptor beta chains follows, all from one sample in a study of CD8 T cells in ankylosing spondylitis. TCRdb passed the 5' RACE reads through MiXCR, listing each CDR3 protein once. Of under 450,000 distinct CDR3 sequences in the sample, roughly 15% were seen once. The sequencing input was blood, either unsorted or a sorted T cell fraction (not recorded which). The receptors derive from a male donor with ankylosing spondylitis. CDR3s include the opening cysteine and the closing phenylalanine or tryptophan.

J	V	CDR3
TRBJ1-2	TRBV12-3/TRBV12-4	CASTSGGRYGYTF
TRBJ1-4	TRBV3-1	CASSPRLGGEEKLFF
TRBJ1-5	TRBV12-3/TRBV12-4	CASSLGRGRGNQPQHF
TRBJ1-1	TRBV5-1	CASSRIGQNTEAFF
TRBJ2-5	TRBV15	CATSTLRTDQETQYF
TRBJ1-2	TRBV7-6	CASPPGGPTYGYTF
TRBJ1-2	TRBV9	CASSADIWGGNYGYTF
TRBJ2-7	TRBV4-1	CASSPGTTRYEQYF
TRBJ1-1	TRBV29-1	CSVNWGSRDTEAFF
TRBJ2-3	TRBV23-1	CARRMGQETDTQYF
TRBJ2-2	TRBV12-3/TRBV12-4	CASSLRAGGPGELFF
TRBJ1-2	TRBV4-3	CASSQDGANYGYTF
TRBJ2-7	TRBV28	CATKNFDRLSYEQYF
TRBJ1-5	TRBV6-1	CASSVFHPNQPQHF
TRBJ2-6	TRBV9	CASSVGTYSGANVLTF
TRBJ2-1	TRBV20-1	CSASSRTSGSNEQFF
TRBJ2-3	TRBV20-1	CSPTGTSTDTQYF
TRBJ2-3	TRBV12-3/TRBV12-4	CASSRTSRFDTQYF
TRBJ2-1	TRBV28	CASSFRGGPDNEQFF
TRBJ2-2	TRBV2	CAGRTGSNTGELFF
TRBJ2-5	TRBV9	CASSLGTGKGQETQYF
TRBJ2-5	TRBV12-3/TRBV12-4	CASSLSSGRAGETQYF
TRBJ2-7	TRBV20-1	CSARPSGTSGSHEQYF
TRBJ2-2	TRBV7-6	CASSLKRPGAANTGELFF
TRBJ2-1	TRBV5-7	CASSRTSYNEQFF
TRBJ2-3	TRBV3-1	CASSQRGGSGTDTQYF
TRBJ1-6	TRBV7-9	CASSLWDSNFSPLHF
TRBJ1-1	TRBV24-1	CATSDGGRPNTEAFF